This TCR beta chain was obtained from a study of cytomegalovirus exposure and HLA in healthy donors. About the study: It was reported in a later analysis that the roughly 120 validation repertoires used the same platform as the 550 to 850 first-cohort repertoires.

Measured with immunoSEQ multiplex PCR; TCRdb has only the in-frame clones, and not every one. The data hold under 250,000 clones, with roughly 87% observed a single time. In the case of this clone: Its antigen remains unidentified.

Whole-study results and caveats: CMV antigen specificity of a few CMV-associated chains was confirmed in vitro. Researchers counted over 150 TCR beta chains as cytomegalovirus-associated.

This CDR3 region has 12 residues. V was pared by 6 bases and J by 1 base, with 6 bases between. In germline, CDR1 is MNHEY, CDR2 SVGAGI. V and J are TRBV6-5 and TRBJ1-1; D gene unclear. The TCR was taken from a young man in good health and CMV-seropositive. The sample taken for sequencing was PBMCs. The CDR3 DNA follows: TGTGCCAGCAGGGATGGGAACACTGAAGCTTTCTTT. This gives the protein CASRDGNTEAFF.